This T cell receptor beta chain derives from a study of human T cells and chemical hapten exposure. This clonotype turned up a few times. The antigen is unknown. The sample's time point: patch test 1, 2 weeks after DPC sensitization. Treatment meaning: therapeutic diphenylcyclopropenone sensitization with weekly scalp DPC. Germline V gives CDR1 SGDLS, CDR2 YYNGEE. The CDR3 has 13 amino acids. V lost 2 bases and J lost 12, with 14 bases in between. TCRdb reprocessed the RACE reads via MiXCR and lists one record per CDR3 protein. The data show just over 80,000 distinct CDR3 sequences, about 10% seen once. Study-wide results and caveats: Expanded TCRs produced significantly more large CDR3 similarity clusters than controls did.

The source of this sequence is a woman in her forties or fifties with alopecia areata. Some clones in this sample may be carry-over from other donors' samples. This rearrangement joins TRBV9 to TRBJ1-4; D remains unclear. The sequencing here drew on whole blood, taken in connection with sensitization to the hapten diphenylcyclopropenone (DPC). CDR3 amino acids: CASSVSVGQELFF. In DNA, the CDR3 is TGTGCCAGCAGCGTGTCTGTCGGGCAGGAACTGTTTTTT.